This TCR beta chain was obtained from a study of shared clonotypes between healthy human individuals. Study results and limitations: Despite large depth, rarefaction showed incomplete sorted-subset sequencing.

This clone was observed many times. As yet, its antigen is unknown. TCRdb keeps only in-frame clones here, not all; method: immunoSEQ multiplex PCR. The sample consists of 1 million to 1.2 million clones, 70% to 80% of them appearing once. V lost 6 bases to trimming and J lost 2 bases, with 4 bases between them. Germline V gives CDR1 DFQATT, CDR2 SNEGSKA (reference sequence). The CDR3 contains 10 residues. The sequencing input was memory CD4+ T cells from PBMCs. Indicated subset: CD45RA-negative fraction. This sequence was found in a man in his late teens or twenties in good health. Some clones in this sample may be carry-over from other donors' samples. The chain couples TRBV20-1 to TRBJ1-2, with D unclear. The CDR3 DNA follows: TGCAGTGCCCACAACTATGGCTACACCTTC. This codes for CSAHNYGYTF.